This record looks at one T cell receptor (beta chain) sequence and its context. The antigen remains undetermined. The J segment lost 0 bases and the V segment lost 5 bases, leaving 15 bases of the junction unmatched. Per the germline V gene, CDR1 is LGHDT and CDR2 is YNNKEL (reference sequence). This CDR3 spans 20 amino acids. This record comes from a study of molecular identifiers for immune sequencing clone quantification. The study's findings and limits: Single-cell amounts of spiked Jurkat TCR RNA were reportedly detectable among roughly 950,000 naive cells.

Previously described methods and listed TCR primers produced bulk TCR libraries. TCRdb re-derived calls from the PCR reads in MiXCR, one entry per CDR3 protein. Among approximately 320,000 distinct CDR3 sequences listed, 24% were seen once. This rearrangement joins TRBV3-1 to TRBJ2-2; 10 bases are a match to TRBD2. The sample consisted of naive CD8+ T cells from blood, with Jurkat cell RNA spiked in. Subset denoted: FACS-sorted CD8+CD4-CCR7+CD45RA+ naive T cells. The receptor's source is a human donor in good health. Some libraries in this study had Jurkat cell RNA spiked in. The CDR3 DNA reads TGTGCCAGCAGCACCCGACTAGCGGGTACACCCTTAACGAACACCGGGGAGCTGTTTTTT. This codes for CASSTRLAGTPLTNTGELFF.